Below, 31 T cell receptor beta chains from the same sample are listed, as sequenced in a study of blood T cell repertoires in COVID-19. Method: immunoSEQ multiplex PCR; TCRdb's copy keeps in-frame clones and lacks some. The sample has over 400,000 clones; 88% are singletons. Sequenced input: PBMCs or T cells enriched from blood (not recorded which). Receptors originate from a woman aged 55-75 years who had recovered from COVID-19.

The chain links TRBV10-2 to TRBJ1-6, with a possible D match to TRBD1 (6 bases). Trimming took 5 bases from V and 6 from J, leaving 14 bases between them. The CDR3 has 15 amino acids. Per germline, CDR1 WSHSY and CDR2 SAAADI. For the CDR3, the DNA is TGCGCCAGCAGTCACCTGGACAGATCTAATTCACCCCTCCACTTT. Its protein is CASSHLDRSNSPLHF.

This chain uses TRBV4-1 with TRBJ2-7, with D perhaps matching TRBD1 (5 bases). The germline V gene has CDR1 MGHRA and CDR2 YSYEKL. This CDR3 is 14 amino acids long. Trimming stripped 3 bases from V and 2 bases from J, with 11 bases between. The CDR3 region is CASSHRQSTYEQYF. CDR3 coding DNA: TGCGCCAGCAGCCACAGACAGTCAACCTACGAGCAGTACTTC.

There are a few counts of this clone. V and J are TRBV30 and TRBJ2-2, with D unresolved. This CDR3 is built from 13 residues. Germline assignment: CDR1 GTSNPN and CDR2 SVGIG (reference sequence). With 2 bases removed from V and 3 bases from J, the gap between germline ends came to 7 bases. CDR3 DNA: TGTGCCTGGAGTACGGAGTACACCGGGGAGCTGTTTTTT. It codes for CAWSTEYTGELFF.

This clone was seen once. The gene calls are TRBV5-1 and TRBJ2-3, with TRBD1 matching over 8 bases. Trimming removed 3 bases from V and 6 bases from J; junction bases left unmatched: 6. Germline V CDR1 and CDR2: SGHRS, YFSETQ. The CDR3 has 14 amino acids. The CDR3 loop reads CASSSTRQGDTQYF. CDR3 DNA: TGCGCCAGCAGCTCAACCCGACAGGGGGATACGCAGTATTTT.

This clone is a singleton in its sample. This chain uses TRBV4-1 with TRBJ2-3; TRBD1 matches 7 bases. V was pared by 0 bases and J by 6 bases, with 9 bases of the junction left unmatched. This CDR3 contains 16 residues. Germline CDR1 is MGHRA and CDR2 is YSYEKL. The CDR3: CASSQEDRVIGDTQYF. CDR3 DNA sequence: TGCGCCAGCAGCCAAGAAGACAGGGTGATTGGGGATACGCAGTATTTT.

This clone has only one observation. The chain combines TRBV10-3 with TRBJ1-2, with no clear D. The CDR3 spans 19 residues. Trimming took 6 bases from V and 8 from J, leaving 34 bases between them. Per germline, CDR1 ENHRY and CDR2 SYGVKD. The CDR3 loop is CAISTPPGDSKQFISGYTF. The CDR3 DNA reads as TGTGCCATCAGCACCCCCCCGGGAGATTCCAAACAATTTATATCCGGCTACACCTTC.

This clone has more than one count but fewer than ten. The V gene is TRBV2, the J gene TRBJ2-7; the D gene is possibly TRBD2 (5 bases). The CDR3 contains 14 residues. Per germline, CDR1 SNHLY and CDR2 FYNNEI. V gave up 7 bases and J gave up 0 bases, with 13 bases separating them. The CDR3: CASTPGSNSYEQYF. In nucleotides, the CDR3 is TGTGCCAGCACCCCGGGATCAAACTCCTACGAGCAGTACTTC.

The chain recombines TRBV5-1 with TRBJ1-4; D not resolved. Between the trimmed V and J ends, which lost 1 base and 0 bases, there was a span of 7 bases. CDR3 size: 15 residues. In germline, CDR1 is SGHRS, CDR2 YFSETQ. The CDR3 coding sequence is TGCGCCAGCAGCTTGACAGTGGCAACTAATGAAAAACTGTTTTTT. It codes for CASSLTVATNEKLFF.

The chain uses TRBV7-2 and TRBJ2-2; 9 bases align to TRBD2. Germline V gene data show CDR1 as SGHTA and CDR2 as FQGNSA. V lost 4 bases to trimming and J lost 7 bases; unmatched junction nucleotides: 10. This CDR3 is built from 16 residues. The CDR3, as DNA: TGTGCCAGCAGCTATGCCCTAGCGGGGACGGGCGGGGAGCTGTTTTTT. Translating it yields CASSYALAGTGGELFF.

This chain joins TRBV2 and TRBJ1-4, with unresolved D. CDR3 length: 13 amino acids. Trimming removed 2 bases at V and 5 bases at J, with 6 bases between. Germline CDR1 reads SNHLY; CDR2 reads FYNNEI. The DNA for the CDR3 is TGTGCCAGCAGTGAAATACAGAATGAAAAACTGTTTTTT. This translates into CASSEIQNEKLFF.

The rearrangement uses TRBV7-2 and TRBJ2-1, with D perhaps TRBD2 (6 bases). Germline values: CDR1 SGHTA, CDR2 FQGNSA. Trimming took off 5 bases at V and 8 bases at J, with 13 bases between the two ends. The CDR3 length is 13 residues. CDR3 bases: TGTGCCAGCAGCATGACTAGTGTCCATGAGCAGTTCTTC. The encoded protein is CASSMTSVHEQFF.

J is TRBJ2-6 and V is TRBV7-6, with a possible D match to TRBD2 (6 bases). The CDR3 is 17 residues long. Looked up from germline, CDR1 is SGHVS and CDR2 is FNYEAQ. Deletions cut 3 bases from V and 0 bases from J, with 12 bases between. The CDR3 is CASSFEMEGSGANVLTF. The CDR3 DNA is TGTGCCAGCAGCTTCGAAATGGAGGGCTCTGGGGCCAACGTCCTGACTTTC.

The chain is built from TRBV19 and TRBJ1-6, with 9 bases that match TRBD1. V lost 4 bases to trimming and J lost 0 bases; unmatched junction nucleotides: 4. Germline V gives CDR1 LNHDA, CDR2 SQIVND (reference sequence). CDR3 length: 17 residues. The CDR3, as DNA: TGTGCCAGTAGTAAAGGGACAGGGTTCTCCTATAATTCACCCCTCCACTTT. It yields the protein CASSKGTGFSYNSPLHF.

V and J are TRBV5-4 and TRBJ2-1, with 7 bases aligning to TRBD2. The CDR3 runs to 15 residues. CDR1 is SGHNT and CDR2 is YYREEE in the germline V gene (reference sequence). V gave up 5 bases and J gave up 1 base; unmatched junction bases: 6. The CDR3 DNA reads TGTGCCAGCAGTACCCGACTAGCTTCCTACAATGAGCAGTTCTTC. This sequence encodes CASSTRLASYNEQFF. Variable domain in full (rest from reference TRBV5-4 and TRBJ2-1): ETGVTQSPTHLIKTRGQQVTLRCSSQSGHNTVSWYQQALGQGPQFIFQYYREEENGRGNFPPRFSGLQFPNYSSELNVNALELDDSALYLCASSTRLASYNEQFFGPGTRLTVL.

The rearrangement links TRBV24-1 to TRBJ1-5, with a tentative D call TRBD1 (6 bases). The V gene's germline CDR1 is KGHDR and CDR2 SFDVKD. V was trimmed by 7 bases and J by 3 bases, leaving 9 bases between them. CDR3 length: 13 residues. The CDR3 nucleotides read TGTGCCACCAGCACAGGGATCAATCAGCCCCAGCATTTT. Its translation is CATSTGINQPQHF.

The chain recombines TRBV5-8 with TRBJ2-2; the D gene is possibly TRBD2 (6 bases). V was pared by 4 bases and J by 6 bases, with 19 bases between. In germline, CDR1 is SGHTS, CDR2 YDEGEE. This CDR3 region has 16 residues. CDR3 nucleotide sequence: TGTGCCAGCAGCCATATCGGAGGGGTGATCGCCGGGGAGCTGTTTTTT. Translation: CASSHIGGVIAGELFF.

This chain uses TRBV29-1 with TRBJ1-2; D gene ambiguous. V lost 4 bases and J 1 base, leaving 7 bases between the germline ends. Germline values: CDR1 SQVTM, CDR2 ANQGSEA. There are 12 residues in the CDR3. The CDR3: CSVVNGNYGYTF. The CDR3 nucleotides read TGCAGCGTTGTAAACGGTAACTATGGCTACACCTTC.

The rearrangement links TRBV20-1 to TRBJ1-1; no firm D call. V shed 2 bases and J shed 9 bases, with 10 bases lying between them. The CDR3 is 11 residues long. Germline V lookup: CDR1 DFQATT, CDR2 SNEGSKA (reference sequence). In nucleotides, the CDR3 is TGCAGTGCTAGATACACGCAACAAGCTTTCTTT. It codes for CSARYTQQAFF.

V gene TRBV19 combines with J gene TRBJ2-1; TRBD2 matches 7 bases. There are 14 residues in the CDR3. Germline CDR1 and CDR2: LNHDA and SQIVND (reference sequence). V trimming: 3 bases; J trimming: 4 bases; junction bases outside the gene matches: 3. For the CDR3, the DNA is TGTGCCAGTAGTATCACGGGGGGATACAATGAGCAGTTCTTC. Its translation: CASSITGGYNEQFF.

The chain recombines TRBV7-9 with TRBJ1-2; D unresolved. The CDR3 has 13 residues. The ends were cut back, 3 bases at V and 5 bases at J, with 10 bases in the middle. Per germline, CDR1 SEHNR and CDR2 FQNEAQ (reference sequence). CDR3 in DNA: TGTGCCAGCAGCTTCACCGGGAAGTATGGCTACACCTTC. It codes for CASSFTGKYGYTF.

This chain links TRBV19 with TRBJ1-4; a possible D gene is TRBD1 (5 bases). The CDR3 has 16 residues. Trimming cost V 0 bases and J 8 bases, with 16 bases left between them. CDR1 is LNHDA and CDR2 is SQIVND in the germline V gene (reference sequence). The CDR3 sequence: CASSIDARAWREKLFF. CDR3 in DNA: TGTGCCAGTAGTATAGATGCCAGGGCCTGGCGGGAAAAACTGTTTTTT. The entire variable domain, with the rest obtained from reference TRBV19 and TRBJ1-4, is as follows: DGGITQSPKYLFRKEGQNVTLSCEQNLNHDAMYWYRQDPGQGLRLIYYSQIVNDFQKGDIAEGYSVSREKKESFPLTVTSAQKNPTAFYLCASSIDARAWREKLFFGSGTQLSVL.

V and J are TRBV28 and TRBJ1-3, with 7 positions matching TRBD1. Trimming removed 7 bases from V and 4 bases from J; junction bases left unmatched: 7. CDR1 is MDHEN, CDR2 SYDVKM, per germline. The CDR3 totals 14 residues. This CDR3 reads CASIEGARGNTIYF. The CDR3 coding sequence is TGTGCCAGCATCGAGGGGGCGAGGGGAAACACCATATATTTT.

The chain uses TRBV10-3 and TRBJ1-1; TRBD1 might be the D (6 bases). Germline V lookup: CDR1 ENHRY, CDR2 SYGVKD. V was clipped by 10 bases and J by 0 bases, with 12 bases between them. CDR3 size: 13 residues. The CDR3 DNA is TGTGCCACCCGGACAGAAATGAACACTGAAGCTTTCTTT. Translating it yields CATRTEMNTEAFF.

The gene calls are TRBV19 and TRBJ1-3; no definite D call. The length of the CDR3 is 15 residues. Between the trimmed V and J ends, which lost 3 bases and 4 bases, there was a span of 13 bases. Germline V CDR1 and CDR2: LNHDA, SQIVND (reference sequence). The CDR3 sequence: CASSISDLVGNTIYF. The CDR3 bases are TGTGCCAGTAGTATCTCAGATCTCGTCGGAAACACCATATATTTT.

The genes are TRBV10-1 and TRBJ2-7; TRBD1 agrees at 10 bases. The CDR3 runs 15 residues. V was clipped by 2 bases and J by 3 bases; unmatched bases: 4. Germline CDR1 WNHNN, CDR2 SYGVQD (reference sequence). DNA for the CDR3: TGCGCCAGCAGTGAGCCGGGACAGGGGCGCTACGAGCAGTACTTC. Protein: CASSEPGQGRYEQYF.

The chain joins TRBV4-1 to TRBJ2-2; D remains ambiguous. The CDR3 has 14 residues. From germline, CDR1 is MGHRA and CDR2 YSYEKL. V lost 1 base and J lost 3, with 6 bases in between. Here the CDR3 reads CASSQVYDTGELFF. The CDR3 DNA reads TGCGCCAGCAGCCAAGTGTATGACACCGGGGAGCTGTTTTTT.

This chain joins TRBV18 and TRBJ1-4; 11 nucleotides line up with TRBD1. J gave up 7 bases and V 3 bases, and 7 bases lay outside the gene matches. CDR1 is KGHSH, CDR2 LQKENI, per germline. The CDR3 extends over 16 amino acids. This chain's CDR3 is CASSPPSGQGVEKLFF. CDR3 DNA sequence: TGTGCCAGCTCACCTCCCTCGGGACAGGGGGTTGAAAAACTGTTTTTT.

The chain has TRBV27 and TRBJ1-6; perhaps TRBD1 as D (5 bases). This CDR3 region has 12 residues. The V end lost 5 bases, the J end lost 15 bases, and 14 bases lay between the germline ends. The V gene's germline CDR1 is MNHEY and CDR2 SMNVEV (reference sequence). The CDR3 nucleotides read TGTGCCAGCAGTCCTTCAGGGATCAACCTCCACTTT. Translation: CASSPSGINLHF.

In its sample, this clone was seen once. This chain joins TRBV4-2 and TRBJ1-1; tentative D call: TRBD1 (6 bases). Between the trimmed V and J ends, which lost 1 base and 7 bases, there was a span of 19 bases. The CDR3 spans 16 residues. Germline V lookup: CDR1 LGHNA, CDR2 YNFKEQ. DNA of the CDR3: TGTGCCAGCAGCCAAGGTTTCTTAGGGGGGGAAAATGAAGCTTTCTTT. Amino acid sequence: CASSQGFLGGENEAFF.

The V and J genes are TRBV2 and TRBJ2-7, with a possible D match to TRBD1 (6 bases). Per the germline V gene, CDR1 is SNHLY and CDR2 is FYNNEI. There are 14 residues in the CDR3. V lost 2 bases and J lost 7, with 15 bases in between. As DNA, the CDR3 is TGTGCCAGCAGTGAAACTAGGGGGTCGGGGGAGCAGTACGTC. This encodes CASSETRGSGEQYV.

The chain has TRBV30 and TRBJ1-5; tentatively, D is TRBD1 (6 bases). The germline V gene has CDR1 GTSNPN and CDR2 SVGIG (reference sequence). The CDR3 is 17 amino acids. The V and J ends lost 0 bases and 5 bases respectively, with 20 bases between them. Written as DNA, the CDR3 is TGTGCCTGGAGTGTATCTGGGTCGGGCAGGGGTCATCAGCCCCAGCATTTT. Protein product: CAWSVSGSGRGHQPQHF.